Listed here are 23 T cell receptor beta chains from one sample, sequenced in a study of T-cell memory formation after mild COVID-19. Each CDR3 protein is one row after TCRdb ran MiXCR on the 5' RACE reads. This repertoire shows some 450,000 distinct CDR3 sequences, around 17% found once; its top ten account for 20% to 25%. Material for sequencing was PBMCs or a T cell subset sorted from them (not recorded which). These receptors came from a man between 18 and 29 years old who had mild COVID-19 (a few samples of this study predate the infection). Cell type and time point are not known.

The chain carries TRBV6-5 and TRBJ2-1; 9 bases fit TRBD2. V gave up 6 bases and J gave up 7 bases; unmatched junction bases: 13. In germline, CDR1 is MNHEY, CDR2 SVGAGI. This CDR3 contains 16 residues. The CDR3 region has the DNA TGTGCCAGCAGGCGCCCCGGGCGGGGGGGCTATAATGAGCAGTTCTTC. Translating it yields CASRRPGRGGYNEQFF.

J is TRBJ2-1 and V is TRBV6-1, with 9 bases lining up with TRBD1. The junction had 12 bases not matched to a gene; V was cut back by 7 bases and J by 5 bases. CDR1 and CDR2 from the germline V gene are MNHNS and SASEGT. The CDR3 spans 16 residues. CDR3 coding DNA: TGTGCCAGCACCCTGATAGGGGACAGGGACGACAATGAGCAGTTCTTC. Translating gives CASTLIGDRDDNEQFF.

This clonotype showed up just a few times. This chain joins TRBV11-2 and TRBJ1-4, with D possibly matching TRBD1 (6 bases). This CDR3 has 14 residues. Germline V lookup: CDR1 SGHAT, CDR2 FQNNGV. The ends were cut back, 5 bases at V and 8 bases at J, with 15 bases in the middle. CDR3 sequence: CASSGAGAQEKLFF. The CDR3 bases are TGTGCCAGCAGCGGAGCAGGGGCTCAGGAAAAACTGTTTTTT. Full variable domain (remainder filled in from reference TRBV11-2 and TRBJ1-4): EAGVAQSPRYKIIEKRQSVAFWCNPISGHATLYWYQQILGQGPKLLIQFQNNGVVDDSQLPKDRFSAERLKGVDSTLKIQPAKLEDSAVYLCASSGAGAQEKLFFGSGTQLSVL.

J is TRBJ2-2 and V is TRBV10-3; D remains ambiguous. The CDR3 has 12 amino acids. Trimming cost V 6 bases and J 6 bases, with 8 bases left between them. Germline V lookup: CDR1 ENHRY, CDR2 SYGVKD. The CDR3 region is CAIRDNAGELFF. For the CDR3, the DNA is TGTGCCATCAGGGATAATGCCGGGGAGCTGTTTTTT.

This clonotype has ten or more counts. DNA of the CDR3: TGCGCCAGCAGCTTGGGACAGGGTGAAAAACTGTTTTTT. Its translation is CASSLGQGEKLFF. V is TRBV5-1 and J is TRBJ1-4, with 7 bases fitting TRBD1. The V and J ends lost 0 bases and 7 bases, in that order; junction bases with no gene match: 0. This CDR3 comprises 13 residues. Germline CDR1 SGHRS, CDR2 YFSETQ.

CDR3 DNA: TGTGCCAGCCTCAATTTTGGCGGCTATGGCTACACCTTC. Amino acid sequence: CASLNFGGYGYTF. J is TRBJ1-2 and V is TRBV6-2 or TRBV6-3; D is undetermined. Trimming took off 8 bases at V and 4 bases at J, with 14 bases between the two ends. The CDR3 sequence is 13 residues long. From germline, CDR1 is MNHEY and CDR2 SVGEGT.

This sequence joins TRBV12-3 or TRBV12-4 and TRBJ2-7, with 8 bases matching TRBD1. This CDR3 spans 15 amino acids. V was pared by 1 base and J by 3 bases, with 5 bases of the junction left unmatched. The CDR3 DNA reads as TGTGCCAGCAGTTTAGGGGACAGGAGGGGCTACGAGCAGTACTTC. Translation: CASSLGDRRGYEQYF.

In nucleotides, the CDR3 is TGCGCCAGCAGCATGGGACAGGGTACCACCGGGGAGCTGTTTTTT. Translation: CASSMGQGTTGELFF. The chain has TRBV5-1 and TRBJ2-2; 9 bases agree with TRBD1. The V gene's germline CDR1 is SGHRS and CDR2 YFSETQ. The CDR3 extends over 15 amino acids. Trimming at V came to 4 bases and at J to 4 bases, leaving 5 bases not matched to a gene.

J is TRBJ1-1 and V is TRBV6-6; tentative D call: TRBD1 (5 bases). The CDR3 sequence is 13 residues long. Germline CDR1 reads MNHNY; CDR2 reads SVGAGI (reference sequence). The V end lost 8 bases, the J end lost 3 bases, and 13 bases lay between the germline ends. The CDR3 reads CASYPGGYTEAFF. In DNA form, the CDR3 reads TGTGCCAGCTATCCGGGGGGATACACTGAAGCTTTCTTT.

The chain has TRBV5-4 and TRBJ2-2, with 10 bases aligning to TRBD2. This CDR3 is 15 amino acids long. V shed 0 bases and J 5 bases; nucleotides not matched to a gene: 1. The germline gives CDR1 SGHNT, CDR2 YYREEE (reference sequence). CDR3 nucleotides: TGTGCCAGCAGCTTGGAGCGGGAGGGGACCGGGGAGCTGTTTTTT. It translates to CASSLEREGTGELFF.

In nucleotides, the CDR3 is TGTGCCAGCAGAGCCGGGACAGGGACCTACGAGCAGTACGTC. This codes for CASRAGTGTYEQYV. The chain is built from TRBV6-5 and TRBJ2-7, with TRBD1 matching over 9 bases. Trimming took 6 bases from V and 2 from J; bases not matched to a gene: 5. This CDR3 spans 14 amino acids. The germline V gene has CDR1 MNHEY and CDR2 SVGAGI.

V usage is TRBV20-1 and J usage is TRBJ2-7, with D perhaps TRBD2 (6 bases). V dropped 0 bases and J dropped 6 bases, with 15 bases sitting between them. Germline V lookup: CDR1 DFQATT, CDR2 SNEGSKA (reference sequence). The CDR3 loop spans 14 amino acids. In DNA, the CDR3 is TGCAGTGCTAGAGAATCGCGGGGCACGGGCGAGCAGTACGTC. This sequence encodes CSARESRGTGEQYV.

The J gene is TRBJ2-4, the V gene TRBV30, with D uncertain. This CDR3 contains 13 residues. The germline V gene encodes CDR1 GTSNPN and CDR2 SVGIG (reference sequence). Deletions cut 0 bases from V and 5 bases from J, with 8 bases between. The CDR3 reads CAWSVGRQNIQYF. The CDR3 DNA reads as TGTGCCTGGAGTGTTGGTCGCCAAAACATTCAGTACTTC.

V is TRBV12-3 or TRBV12-4 and J is TRBJ1-1; tentative D call: TRBD1 (5 bases). Trimming left V 1 base short and J 3 bases short, with 9 bases between. The CDR3 is 14 residues long. The CDR3 is CASSLDRQHTEAFF. CDR3 in DNA: TGTGCCAGCAGTTTAGATCGACAGCACACTGAAGCTTTCTTT.

The CDR3 region is CASSWGRYYEQYV. CDR3 DNA sequence: TGTGCCAGCAGCTGGGGACGATACTACGAGCAGTACGTC. The rearrangement uses TRBV5-6 and TRBJ2-7; either TRBD1 or TRBD2 may supply D (5 bases each). Germline V gene data show CDR1 as SGHDT and CDR2 as YYEEEE. The CDR3 consists of 13 residues. Trimming stripped 3 bases from V and 3 bases from J, with 10 bases between.

This clonotype was picked up a small number of times. The chain recombines TRBV28 with TRBJ2-1, with TRBD2 matching over 9 bases. The CDR3 runs to 15 residues. Germline trimming cut 7 bases from V and 4 bases from J; bases unmatched to any gene: 8. Germline lookup yields CDR1 MDHEN and CDR2 SYDVKM. CDR3 sequence reads: CASITPSGVYNEQFF. CDR3 nucleotides: TGTGCCAGCATCACTCCTAGCGGGGTTTACAATGAGCAGTTCTTC.

The gene calls are TRBV4-1 and TRBJ2-7, with D perhaps given as TRBD1 or TRBD2 (5 bases each). Trimming took off 4 bases at V and 3 bases at J, with 10 bases between the two ends. The CDR3 extends over 13 amino acids. Per the germline V gene, CDR1 is MGHRA and CDR2 is YSYEKL. The CDR3: CASSRPGGYEQYF. In DNA form, the CDR3 reads TGCGCCAGCAGCCGCCCTGGGGGCTACGAGCAGTACTTC.

The rearrangement uses TRBV5-4 and TRBJ2-7; D remains ambiguous. The ends were cut back, 0 bases at V and 3 bases at J, with 7 bases in the middle. The CDR3 has 13 amino acids. Germline lookup yields CDR1 SGHNT and CDR2 YYREEE (reference sequence). CDR3 in amino acids: CASSLDPLYEQYF. The CDR3 nucleotides read TGTGCCAGCAGCTTGGATCCACTCTACGAGCAGTACTTC.

Many counts were recorded for this clonotype. The gene calls are TRBV6-2 or TRBV6-3 and TRBJ1-1; D perhaps matches TRBD1 (6 bases). V gave up 9 bases and J gave up 5 bases, with 16 bases separating them. CDR3 length equals 13 residues. The germline gives CDR1 MNHEY, CDR2 SVGEGT. CDR3 DNA: TGTGCCAGTTGGGACACAGACGGGACTGAAGCTTTCTTT. It is translated as CASWDTDGTEAFF.

CDR3 nucleotides: TGCGCCAGCAGTTTTGACAGGGTTAATTCACCCCTCCACTTT. Its translation: CASSFDRVNSPLHF. The chain uses TRBV5-1 and TRBJ1-6, with 7 bases identical to TRBD1. Germline values: CDR1 SGHRS, CDR2 YFSETQ. There are 14 residues in the CDR3. V trimming: 5 bases; J trimming: 6 bases; junction bases outside the gene matches: 5. Looking up the rest from reference TRBV5-1 and TRBJ1-6 gives the full variable domain: KAGVTQTPRYLIKTRGQQVTLSCSPISGHRSVSWYQQTPGQGLQFLFEYFSETQRNKGNFPGRFSGRQFSNSRSEMNVSTLELGDSALYLCASSFDRVNSPLHFGNGTRLTVT.

In its sample, this clonotype was seen a few times. The chain recombines TRBV20-1 with TRBJ1-3; no reliable D call. V lost 3 bases and J lost 0, with 12 bases in between. The CDR3 totals 15 residues. Germline V gene lookup returns CDR1 DFQATT and CDR2 SNEGSKA (reference sequence). The CDR3 sequence: CSARTGADSGNTIYF. In DNA form, the CDR3 reads TGCAGTGCTAGGACGGGTGCAGACTCTGGAAACACCATATATTTT.

This clonotype turned up a few times. This chain links TRBV7-2 with TRBJ2-7; D is unresolved. The germline V gene has CDR1 SGHTA and CDR2 FQGNSA. The CDR3 sequence is 14 residues long. V lost 4 bases and J lost 3, with 13 bases in between. CDR3 residues: CASSYDPRGYEQYV. The CDR3, as DNA: TGTGCCAGCAGCTATGACCCCCGTGGCTACGAGCAGTACGTC.

Ten or more counts support this clonotype. This chain uses TRBV18 with TRBJ2-1; D ambiguous. Germline loops: CDR1 KGHSH, CDR2 LQKENI. CDR3 length: 13 residues. The germline V and J ends were trimmed by 3 bases and 4 bases, with 7 bases remaining between them. Here the CDR3 DNA reads TGTGCCAGCTCACCTAGAGATTACAATGAGCAGTTCTTC. Amino acid sequence: CASSPRDYNEQFF.